The 19 T cell receptor beta chains listed next were all sequenced from one sample in a study of Ad26.COV2.S vaccination and SARS-CoV-2 variants. Data came from immunoSEQ multiplex PCR; TCRdb stores just in-frame clones and leaves some out. The table shows about half a million clones, with roughly nine tenths occurring only once. The sample's treatment: some 19 received Ad26.COV2.S at low or high dose, single or two shots; several received placebo; per-sample allocation not given. All samples were drawn on day 63, counting from the first vaccine or placebo injection. The sequences come from peripheral blood, collected in a trial of Ad26.COV2.S vaccine versus placebo. Receptor source: a person aged 18-65 years who received the Ad26.COV2.S COVID-19 vaccine or a placebo.

The chain carries TRBV25-1 and TRBJ2-7; 9 nucleotides agree with TRBD2. With 8 bases clipped from V and 4 bases from J, the junction kept 9 bases outside the gene matches. CDR3 size: 14 residues. Per germline, CDR1 MGHDK and CDR2 SYGVNS. The CDR3 spells CASGRGGLLYEQYF. The CDR3 DNA follows: TGTGCCAGCGGGCGGGGGGGTCTGTTATACGAGCAGTACTTC.

The rearrangement links TRBV6-5 to TRBJ2-5; D unresolved. This CDR3 comprises 16 residues. Germline V gives CDR1 MNHEY, CDR2 SVGAGI. V was shortened by 2 bases and J by 4 bases, with 17 bases between the two germline ends. CDR3 sequence reads: CASSYLDSTRGETQYF. The CDR3 coding sequence is TGTGCCAGCAGTTACCTTGACTCGACCCGTGGAGAGACCCAGTACTTC.

The chain combines TRBV5-1 with TRBJ1-1, with TRBD1 identical over 7 bases. Per germline, CDR1 SGHRS and CDR2 YFSETQ. With 4 bases clipped from V and 2 bases from J, the junction kept 5 bases outside the gene matches. The CDR3 spans 14 residues. The CDR3 sequence is CASSLDRPNTEAFF. The CDR3 DNA reads TGCGCCAGCAGCCTGGACAGGCCCAACACTGAAGCTTTCTTT.

V gene TRBV5-4 combines with J gene TRBJ1-2, with 8 bases aligning to TRBD1. The CDR3 consists of 15 residues. Trimming cost V 5 bases and J 5 bases; bases outside gene matches: 11. CDR1 and CDR2 from the germline V gene are SGHNT and YYREEE (reference sequence). DNA for the CDR3: TGTGCCAGCAGGAAGACAGGGGTGAGGGGGTATGGCTACACCTTC. This translates into CASRKTGVRGYGYTF.

This rearrangement joins TRBV27 to TRBJ1-5; D may be TRBD1 (5 bases). Between the trimmed V and J ends, which lost 1 base and 7 bases, there was a span of 14 bases. Germline-derived CDR1 and CDR2 are MNHEY and SMNVEV (reference sequence). The CDR3 covers 15 residues. CDR3 in DNA: TGTGCCAGCAGTTTATTTTCCGGGACGGGACAGCCCCAGCATTTT. Translating it yields CASSLFSGTGQPQHF.

CDR3 protein: CASSGTQTYEQYF. Written as DNA, the CDR3 is TGTGCCAGCAGTGGGACGCAAACCTACGAGCAGTACTTC. The chain couples TRBV2 to TRBJ2-7; the D is unclear. V lost 4 bases, J lost 2 bases, and 9 bases lay in between. The CDR3 sequence is 13 residues long. From germline, CDR1 is SNHLY and CDR2 FYNNEI.

This chain links TRBV4-2 with TRBJ2-1; D remains ambiguous. Trimming removed 2 bases at V and 0 bases at J, with 17 bases between. The CDR3 contains 18 residues. Per germline, CDR1 LGHNA and CDR2 YNFKEQ. In DNA form, the CDR3 reads TGTGCCAGCAGCCAAAAAAAGGTGACTGGTAGCTCCTACAATGAGCAGTTCTTC. It codes for CASSQKKVTGSSYNEQFF.

This chain uses TRBV18 with TRBJ2-1; 8 positions match TRBD2. The CDR3 runs 18 residues. J lost 3 bases, V lost 3 bases, and 13 bases had no gene match. From germline, CDR1 is KGHSH and CDR2 LQKENI. The CDR3 loop reads CASSPQHLASGGYNEQFF. CDR3 sequence (DNA): TGTGCCAGCTCACCCCAGCATCTTGCGAGCGGGGGCTACAATGAGCAGTTCTTC.

The chain combines TRBV3-1 (or the pseudogene TRBV3-2) with TRBJ2-7, with a weak D call TRBD1 (5 bases). CDR3 size: 12 residues. V was shortened by 2 bases and J by 3 bases, with 5 bases between the two germline ends. CDR1 LGHDT and CDR2 YNNKEL come from the germline V gene (reference sequence). The DNA for the CDR3 is TGTGCCAGCAGCCAAAGGGGCTACGAGCAGTACTTC. Translation gives CASSQRGYEQYF.

This clone turned up a few times. This sequence joins TRBV10-1 and TRBJ2-7, with TRBD2 as a possible D gene (7 bases). Trimming removed 6 bases at V and 2 bases at J, with 14 bases between. This CDR3 region has 14 residues. Germline loops: CDR1 WNHNN, CDR2 SYGVQD (reference sequence). The CDR3 protein is CASSPGGRPYEQYF. The CDR3 nucleotides read TGCGCCAGCAGCCCCGGGGGGCGACCCTACGAGCAGTACTTC.

The sample holds one count of this clone. The V call is TRBV15, the J call TRBJ1-2; D perhaps matches TRBD1 (6 bases). V was trimmed by 0 bases and J by 8 bases, leaving 13 bases between them. The germline V gene encodes CDR1 LNHNV and CDR2 YYDKDF (reference sequence). This CDR3 region has 14 residues. The CDR3 DNA reads as TGTGCCACCAGCAGAGATATGGGGGGCGGGGGCTACACCTTC. It is translated as CATSRDMGGGGYTF.

This sequence joins TRBV5-1 and TRBJ2-7; TRBD1 matches at 8 bases. V gave up 4 bases and J gave up 3 bases; unmatched junction bases: 9. Germline V CDR1 and CDR2: SGHRS, YFSETQ. The CDR3 covers 15 residues. Here the CDR3 reads CASSPKGQANYEQYF. As DNA, the CDR3 is TGCGCCAGCAGCCCGAAGGGACAGGCGAACTACGAGCAGTACTTC.

The genes are TRBV9 and TRBJ2-2; D could derive from TRBD1 or TRBD2 (5 bases each). The CDR3 runs to 16 residues. With 0 bases removed from V and 6 bases from J, the gap between germline ends came to 15 bases. Germline values: CDR1 SGDLS, CDR2 YYNGEE. The CDR3 DNA sequence: TGTGCCAGCAGCGTAGTGGGGACCTCCTTAGCCGGGGAGCTGTTTTTT. Its protein product is CASSVVGTSLAGELFF.

The rearrangement links TRBV4-2 to TRBJ2-1, with 8 bases lining up with TRBD2. The CDR3 runs to 16 residues. The ends lost 5 bases at V and 9 bases at J; junction bases unmatched: 15. Germline V lookup: CDR1 LGHNA, CDR2 YNFKEQ. The CDR3 sequence: CASSWRRGSGMGEQFF. In DNA form, the CDR3 reads TGTGCCAGCAGCTGGCGCCGTGGTAGCGGGATGGGTGAGCAGTTCTTC.

Note on this clone: The sample carries other DNA sequences with the same CDR3. The rearrangement links TRBV18 to TRBJ1-1; D is possibly TRBD1 (5 bases). CDR1 and CDR2 from the germline V gene are KGHSH and LQKENI. The CDR3 is made up of 14 amino acids. Trimming pared 1 base from V and 1 base from J, leaving 7 bases between. CDR3 loop: CASSPRTGNTEAFF. CDR3 bases: TGTGCCAGCTCACCACGTACAGGGAACACTGAAGCTTTCTTT.

The rearrangement joins TRBV6-6 to TRBJ1-2; D unresolved. Germline CDR1 MNHNY, CDR2 SVGAGI (reference sequence). V was cut by 9 bases and J by 3 bases, with 14 bases left in between. The CDR3 length is 13 residues. CDR3 sequence reads: CASYSPLDYGYTF. CDR3 DNA: TGTGCCAGTTATTCTCCGTTAGACTATGGCTACACCTTC.

The V call is TRBV30, the J call TRBJ2-3; D gene uncertain. The CDR3 is 13 residues long. The germline V and J ends were trimmed by 2 bases and 2 bases, with 8 bases remaining between them. CDR1 and CDR2 from the germline V gene are GTSNPN and SVGIG (reference sequence). This CDR3 is CAWSKDPTDTQYF. The CDR3, as DNA: TGTGCCTGGAGTAAAGACCCCACAGATACGCAGTATTTT.

The chain recombines TRBV4-1 with TRBJ1-3; D not resolved. V lost 4 bases, J lost 1 base, and 8 bases lay in between. The CDR3 length is 14 residues. Germline assignment: CDR1 MGHRA and CDR2 YSYEKL. CDR3 in amino acids: CASSPSGSGNTIYF. As DNA, the CDR3 is TGCGCCAGCAGCCCCTCGGGGTCTGGAAACACCATATATTTT.

The chain uses TRBV2 and TRBJ1-2; D is unresolved. The CDR3 has 12 residues. Trimming stripped 2 bases from V and 2 bases from J, with 3 bases between. Germline assignment: CDR1 SNHLY and CDR2 FYNNEI. The CDR3 DNA reads TGTGCCAGCAGTGAACGGAACTATGGCTACACCTTC. This sequence encodes CASSERNYGYTF.